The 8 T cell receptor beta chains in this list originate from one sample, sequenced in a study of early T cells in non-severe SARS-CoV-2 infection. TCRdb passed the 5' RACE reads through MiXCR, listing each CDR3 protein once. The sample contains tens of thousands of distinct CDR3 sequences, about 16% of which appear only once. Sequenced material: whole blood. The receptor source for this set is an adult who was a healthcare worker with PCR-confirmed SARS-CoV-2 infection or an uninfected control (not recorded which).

DNA for the CDR3: TGTGCCATCAGTGACAACAGACCACCCTACGAGCAGTACTTC. Its protein product is CAISDNRPPYEQYF. V and J are TRBV10-3 and TRBJ2-7; the D is unclear. Germline V lookup: CDR1 ENHRY, CDR2 SYGVKD. V shed 3 bases and J shed 2 bases, with 11 bases lying between them. The CDR3 contains 14 residues.

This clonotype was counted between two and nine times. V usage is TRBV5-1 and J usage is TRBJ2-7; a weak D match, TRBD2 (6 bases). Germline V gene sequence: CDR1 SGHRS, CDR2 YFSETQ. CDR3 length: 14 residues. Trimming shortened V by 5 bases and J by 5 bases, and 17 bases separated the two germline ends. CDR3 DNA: TGCGCCAGCAGTTCGGGAACTAGCTTTCACGAGCAGTACTTC. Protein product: CASSSGTSFHEQYF.

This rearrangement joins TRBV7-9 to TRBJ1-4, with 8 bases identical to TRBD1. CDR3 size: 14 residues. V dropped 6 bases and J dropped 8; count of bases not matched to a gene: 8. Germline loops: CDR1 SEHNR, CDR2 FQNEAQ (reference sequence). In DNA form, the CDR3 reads TGTGCCAGCAGACCACAGGGGGAACGGGAAAAACTGTTTTTT. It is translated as CASRPQGEREKLFF.

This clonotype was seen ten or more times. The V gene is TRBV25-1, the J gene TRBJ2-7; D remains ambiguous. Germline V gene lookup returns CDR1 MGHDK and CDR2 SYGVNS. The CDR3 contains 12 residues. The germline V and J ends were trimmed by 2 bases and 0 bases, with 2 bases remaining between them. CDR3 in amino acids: CASSEISYEQYF. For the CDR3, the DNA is TGTGCCAGCAGTGAAATCTCCTACGAGCAGTACTTC.

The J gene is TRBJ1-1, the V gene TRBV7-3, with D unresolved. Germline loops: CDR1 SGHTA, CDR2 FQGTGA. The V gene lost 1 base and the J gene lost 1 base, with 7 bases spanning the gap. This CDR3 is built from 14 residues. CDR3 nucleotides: TGTGCCAGCAGCTTAAACCCCGGGAACACTGAAGCTTTCTTT. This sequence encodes CASSLNPGNTEAFF.

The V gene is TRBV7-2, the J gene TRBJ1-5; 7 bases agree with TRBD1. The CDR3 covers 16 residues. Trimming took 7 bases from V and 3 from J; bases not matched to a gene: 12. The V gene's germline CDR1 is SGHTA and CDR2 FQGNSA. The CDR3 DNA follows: TGTGCCAGCACCGTAGGGTCCACAGGGGTCAATCAGCCCCAGCATTTT. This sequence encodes CASTVGSTGVNQPQHF.

The CDR3 nucleotides read TGTGCCAGCAGGGTCCGGAGCACAGATACGCAGTATTTT. Residues: CASRVRSTDTQYF. This chain uses TRBV7-3 with TRBJ2-3; D is unclear. Germline lookup yields CDR1 SGHTA and CDR2 FQGTGA. The V and J ends lost 6 bases and 0 bases respectively, with 7 bases between them. The CDR3 totals 13 residues.

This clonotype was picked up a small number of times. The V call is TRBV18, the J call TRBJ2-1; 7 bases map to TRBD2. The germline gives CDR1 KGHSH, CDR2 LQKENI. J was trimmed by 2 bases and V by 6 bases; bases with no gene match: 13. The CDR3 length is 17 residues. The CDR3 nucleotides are TGTGCCAGCTCGTCCGGACTGGGGGAGGGCCCCTACAATGAGCAGTTCTTC. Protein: CASSSGLGEGPYNEQFF.